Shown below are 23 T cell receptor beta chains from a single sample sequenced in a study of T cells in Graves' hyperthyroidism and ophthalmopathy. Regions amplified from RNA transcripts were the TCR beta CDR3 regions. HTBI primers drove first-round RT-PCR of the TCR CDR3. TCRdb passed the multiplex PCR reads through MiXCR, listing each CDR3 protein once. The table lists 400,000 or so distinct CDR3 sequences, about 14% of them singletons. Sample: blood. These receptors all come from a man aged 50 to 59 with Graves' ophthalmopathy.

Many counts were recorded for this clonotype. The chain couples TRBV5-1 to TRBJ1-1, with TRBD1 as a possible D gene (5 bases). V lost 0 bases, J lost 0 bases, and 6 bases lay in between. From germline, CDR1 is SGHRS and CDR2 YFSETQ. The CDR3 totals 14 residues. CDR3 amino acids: CASSLEQVNTEAFF. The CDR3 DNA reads TGCGCCAGCAGCTTGGAACAGGTGAACACTGAAGCTTTCTTT.

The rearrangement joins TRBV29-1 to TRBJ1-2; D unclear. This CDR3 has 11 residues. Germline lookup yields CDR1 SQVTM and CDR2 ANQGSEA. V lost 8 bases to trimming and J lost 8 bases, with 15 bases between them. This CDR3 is CSSQGSYGYTF. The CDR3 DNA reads TGCAGCTCCCAAGGATCTTACGGCTACACCTTC.

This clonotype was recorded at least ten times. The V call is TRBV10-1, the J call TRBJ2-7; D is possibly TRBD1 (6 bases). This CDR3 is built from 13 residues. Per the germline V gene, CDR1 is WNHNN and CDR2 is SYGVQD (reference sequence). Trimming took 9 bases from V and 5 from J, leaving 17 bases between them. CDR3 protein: CASAARGWNEQYF. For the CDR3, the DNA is TGCGCCAGTGCGGCCAGGGGCTGGAACGAGCAGTACTTC.

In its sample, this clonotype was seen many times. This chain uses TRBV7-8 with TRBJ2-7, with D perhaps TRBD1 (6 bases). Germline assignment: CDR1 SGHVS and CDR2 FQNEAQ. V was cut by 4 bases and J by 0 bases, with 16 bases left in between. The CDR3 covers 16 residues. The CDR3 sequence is CASSSGPGASSYEQYF. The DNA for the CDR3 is TGTGCCAGCAGCTCCGGCCCAGGGGCCAGCTCCTACGAGCAGTACTTC.

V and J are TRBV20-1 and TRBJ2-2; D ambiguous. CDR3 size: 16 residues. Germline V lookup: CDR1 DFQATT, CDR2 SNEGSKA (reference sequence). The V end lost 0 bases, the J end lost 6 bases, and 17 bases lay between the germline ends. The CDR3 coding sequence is TGCAGTGCTAGAGATCCCGCGCGATGGGAACCCGGGGAGCTGTTTTTT. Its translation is CSARDPARWEPGELFF.

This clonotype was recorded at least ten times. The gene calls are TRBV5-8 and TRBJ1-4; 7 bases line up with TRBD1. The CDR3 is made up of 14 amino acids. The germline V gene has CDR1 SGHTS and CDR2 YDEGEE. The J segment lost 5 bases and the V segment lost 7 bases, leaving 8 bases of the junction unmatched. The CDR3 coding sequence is TGTGCCAGCCTTTGGGACAGCCTGAATGAAAAACTGTTTTTT. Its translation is CASLWDSLNEKLFF. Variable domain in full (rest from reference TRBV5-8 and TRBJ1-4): EAGVTQSPTHLIKTRGQQATLRCSPISGHTSVYWYQQALGLGLQFLLWYDEGEERNRGNFPPRFSGRQFPNYSSELNVNALELEDSALYLCASLWDSLNEKLFFGSGTQLSVL.

The DNA for the CDR3 is TGTGCCAGCAGCCGTAAACAGGCCATGAACACTGAAGCTTTCTTT. This sequence encodes CASSRKQAMNTEAFF. The chain joins TRBV13 to TRBJ1-1, with D tentatively TRBD1 (5 bases). V was pared by 5 bases and J by 0 bases, with 13 bases between. This CDR3 spans 15 amino acids. Germline lookup yields CDR1 PRHDT and CDR2 FYEKMQ (reference sequence).

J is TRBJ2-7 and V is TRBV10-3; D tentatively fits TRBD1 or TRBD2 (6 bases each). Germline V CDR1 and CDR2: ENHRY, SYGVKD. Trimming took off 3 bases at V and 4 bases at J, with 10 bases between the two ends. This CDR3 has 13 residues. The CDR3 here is CAISDGGTYEQYF. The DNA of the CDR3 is TGTGCCATCAGTGACGGCGGGACATACGAGCAGTACTTC.

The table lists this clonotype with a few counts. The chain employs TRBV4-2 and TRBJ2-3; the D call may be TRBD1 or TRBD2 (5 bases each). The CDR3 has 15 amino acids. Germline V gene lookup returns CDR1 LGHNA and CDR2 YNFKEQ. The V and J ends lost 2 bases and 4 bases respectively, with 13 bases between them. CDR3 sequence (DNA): TGTGCCAGCAGCCAACTAGCACTCAGGGCAGATACGCAGTATTTT. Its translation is CASSQLALRADTQYF.

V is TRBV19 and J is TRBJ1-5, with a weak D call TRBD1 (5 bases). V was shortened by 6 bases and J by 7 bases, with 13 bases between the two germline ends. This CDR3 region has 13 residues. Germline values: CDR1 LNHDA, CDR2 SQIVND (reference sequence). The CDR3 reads CASSKPGDQPQHF. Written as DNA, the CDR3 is TGTGCCAGTAGCAAGCCGGGGGACCAGCCCCAGCATTTT.

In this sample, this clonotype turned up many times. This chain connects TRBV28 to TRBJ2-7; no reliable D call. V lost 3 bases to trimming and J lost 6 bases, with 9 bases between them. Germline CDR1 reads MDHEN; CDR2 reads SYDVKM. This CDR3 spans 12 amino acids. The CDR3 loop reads CASSFGGSEQYF. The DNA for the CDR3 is TGTGCCAGCAGTTTCGGTGGAAGCGAGCAGTACTTC. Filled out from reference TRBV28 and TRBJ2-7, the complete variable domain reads DVKVTQSSRYLVKRTGEKVFLECVQDMDHENMFWYRQDPGLGLRLIYFSYDVKMKEKGDIPEGYSVSREKKERFSLILESASTNQTSMYLCASSFGGSEQYFGPGTRLTVT.

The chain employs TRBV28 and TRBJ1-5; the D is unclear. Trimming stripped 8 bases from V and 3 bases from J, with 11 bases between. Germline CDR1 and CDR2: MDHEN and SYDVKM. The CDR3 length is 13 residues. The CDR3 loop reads CASLRRNNQPQHF. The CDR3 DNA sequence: TGTGCCAGCCTTCGACGGAACAATCAGCCCCAGCATTTT.

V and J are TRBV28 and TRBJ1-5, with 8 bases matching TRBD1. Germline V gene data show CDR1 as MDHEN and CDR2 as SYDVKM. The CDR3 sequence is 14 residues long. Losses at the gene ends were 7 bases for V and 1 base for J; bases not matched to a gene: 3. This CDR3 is CASTRDRSNQPQHF. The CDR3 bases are TGTGCCAGCACCCGGGACAGGAGCAATCAGCCCCAGCATTTT.

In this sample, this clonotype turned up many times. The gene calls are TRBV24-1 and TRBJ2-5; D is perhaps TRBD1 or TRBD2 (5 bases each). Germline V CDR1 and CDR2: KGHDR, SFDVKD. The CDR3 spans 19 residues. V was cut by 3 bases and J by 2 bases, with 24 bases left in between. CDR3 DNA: TGTGCCACCAGTGATGCCCGTCCGGGACCCCGAGAGATACAAGAGACCCAGTACTTC. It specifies CATSDARPGPREIQETQYF.

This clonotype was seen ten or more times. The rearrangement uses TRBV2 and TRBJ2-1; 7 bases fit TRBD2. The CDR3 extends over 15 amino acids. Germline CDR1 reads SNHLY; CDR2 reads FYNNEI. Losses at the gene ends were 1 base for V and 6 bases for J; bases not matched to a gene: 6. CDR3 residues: CASSEEGGRGNEQFF. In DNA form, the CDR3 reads TGTGCCAGCAGTGAAGAGGGAGGGAGGGGCAATGAGCAGTTCTTC.

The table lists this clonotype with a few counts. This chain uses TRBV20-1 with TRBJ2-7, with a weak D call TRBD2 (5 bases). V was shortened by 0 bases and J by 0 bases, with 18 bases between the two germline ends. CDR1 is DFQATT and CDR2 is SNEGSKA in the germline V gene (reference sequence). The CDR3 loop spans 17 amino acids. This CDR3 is CSARDVSDWRNSYEQYF. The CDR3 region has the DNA TGCAGTGCTAGAGATGTCTCGGACTGGCGGAACTCCTACGAGCAGTACTTC.

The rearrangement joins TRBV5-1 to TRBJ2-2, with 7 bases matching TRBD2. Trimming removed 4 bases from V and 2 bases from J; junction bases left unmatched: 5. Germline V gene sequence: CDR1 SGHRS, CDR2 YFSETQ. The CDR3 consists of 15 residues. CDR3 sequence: CASSALASNTGELFF. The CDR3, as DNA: TGCGCCAGCAGCGCACTAGCGTCCAACACCGGGGAGCTGTTTTTT. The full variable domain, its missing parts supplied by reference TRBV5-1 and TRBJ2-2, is KAGVTQTPRYLIKTRGQQVTLSCSPISGHRSVSWYQQTPGQGLQFLFEYFSETQRNKGNFPGRFSGRQFSNSRSEMNVSTLELGDSALYLCASSALASNTGELFFGEGSRLTVL.

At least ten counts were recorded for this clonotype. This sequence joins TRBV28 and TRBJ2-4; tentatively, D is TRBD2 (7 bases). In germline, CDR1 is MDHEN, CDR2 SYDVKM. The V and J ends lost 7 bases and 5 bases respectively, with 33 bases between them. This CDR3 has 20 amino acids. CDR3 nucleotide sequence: TGTGCCAGCAAAAGAAGGACCGGGGGGCTGAACCCAACGCGGGAAAACATTCAGTACTTC. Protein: CASKRRTGGLNPTRENIQYF.

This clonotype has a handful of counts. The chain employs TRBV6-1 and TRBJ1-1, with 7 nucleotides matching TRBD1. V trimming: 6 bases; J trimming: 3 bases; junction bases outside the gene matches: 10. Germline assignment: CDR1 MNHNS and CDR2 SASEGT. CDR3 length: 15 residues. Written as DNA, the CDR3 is TGTGCCAGCAGGATAAACAGGGGTAACCACACTGAAGCTTTCTTT. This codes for CASRINRGNHTEAFF.

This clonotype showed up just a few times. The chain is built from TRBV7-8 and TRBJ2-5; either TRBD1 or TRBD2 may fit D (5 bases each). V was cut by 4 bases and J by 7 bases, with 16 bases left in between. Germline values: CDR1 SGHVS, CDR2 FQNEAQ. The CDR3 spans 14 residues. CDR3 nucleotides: TGTGCCAGCAGCTCTTCCCGGGGCGGGTGGACCCAGTACTTC. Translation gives CASSSSRGGWTQYF.

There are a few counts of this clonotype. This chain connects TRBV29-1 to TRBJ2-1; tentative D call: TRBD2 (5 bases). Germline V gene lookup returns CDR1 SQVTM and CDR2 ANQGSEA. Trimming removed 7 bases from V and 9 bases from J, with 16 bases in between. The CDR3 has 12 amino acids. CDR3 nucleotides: TGCAGCGCCCGTCGGGGTCCGGGTGAGCAGTTCTTC. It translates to CSARRGPGEQFF.

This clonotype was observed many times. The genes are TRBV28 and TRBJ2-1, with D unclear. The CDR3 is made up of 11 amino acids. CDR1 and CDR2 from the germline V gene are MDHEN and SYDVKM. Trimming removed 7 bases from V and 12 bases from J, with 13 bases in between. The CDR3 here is CASIGSNRQFF. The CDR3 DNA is TGTGCCAGCATAGGCAGCAATAGGCAGTTCTTC.

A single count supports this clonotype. This CDR3 is CSARWGLEDEQYF. The CDR3, as DNA: TGCAGTGCTAGATGGGGTCTGGAGGACGAGCAGTACTTC. The chain joins TRBV20-1 to TRBJ2-7, with D tentatively TRBD2 (5 bases). Germline V gives CDR1 DFQATT, CDR2 SNEGSKA (reference sequence). CDR3 length equals 13 residues. V lost 2 bases, J lost 5 bases, and 13 bases lay in between.